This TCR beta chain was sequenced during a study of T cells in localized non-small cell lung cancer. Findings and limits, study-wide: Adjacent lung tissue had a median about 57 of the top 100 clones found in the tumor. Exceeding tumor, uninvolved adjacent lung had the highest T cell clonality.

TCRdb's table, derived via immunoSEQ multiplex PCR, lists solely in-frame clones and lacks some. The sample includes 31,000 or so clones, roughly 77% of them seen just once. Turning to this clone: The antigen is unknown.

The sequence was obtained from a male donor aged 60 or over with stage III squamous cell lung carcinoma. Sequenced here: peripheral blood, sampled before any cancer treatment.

CDR3 sequence: CASSVTAGQGDNEQFF. In DNA, the CDR3 is TGTGCCAGCAGCGTGACCGCGGGACAGGGTGACAATGAGCAGTTCTTC. The chain employs TRBV5-4 and TRBJ2-1; 9 bases are a match to TRBD1. J lost 5 bases, V lost 4 bases, and 10 bases had no gene match. The CDR3 is made up of 16 amino acids. Germline CDR1 and CDR2: SGHNT and YYREEE (reference sequence).